This section outlines one T cell receptor beta chain sequence together with its context. Which antigen it targets is not known. Base qualities are missing; no much larger clone stands one base away. The sample is drawn from a study of cytomegalovirus exposure and HLA in healthy donors (dated by TCRdb to the late 2010s). Regarding the study in general: The 650 to 800 repertoires of the first cohort and the 95 to 150 validation repertoires were produced on the same platform, according to a later analysis. The study combined high-throughput TCR immunosequencing, statistical association of individual TCRs with disease status, and machine learning to predict cytomegalovirus infection status. The aim of the study was to test whether cataloging public T cell receptors could identify signatures of past pathogen exposure. Besides the first cohort of 550 to 750 subjects, a separate validation cohort made up of 120 different subjects was used.

Results the study describes overall, beyond this receptor: The authors suggested that the approach could potentially be extended to other disease states and immunological phenotypes. A few of the identified cytomegalovirus-associated TCR beta chains were confirmed in vitro to be specific for cytomegalovirus antigens. A later analysis found that TCRs clustered in the first cohort also tended to co-occur in the 95 to 150 validation repertoires, with roughly 95% of cluster scores above 0. Across donors, most TCR sequences were observed very rarely, whereas some public TCRs were present in many individuals. The classifier was reported to diagnose cytomegalovirus status with high specificity and sensitivity in both the original and validation cohorts. A total of 150 or so TCR beta chains were listed by the study as associated with cytomegalovirus. The validation cohort had no HLA typing available for a later analysis, so co-occurrence within that cohort was assessed over all 120 or so repertoires.

The donors were included in the validation cohort of some 120 subjects, a group kept apart from the roughly 700-subject first cohort. CDR1 and CDR2 are drawn from the germline V gene: MNHEY, SVGAGI. The CDR3 contains 15 residues, cysteine and phenylalanine counted. The sequence is cut down to CDR3 DNA, 45 bases in frame from base 1. The V end loses 5 bases and the J end loses 5 bases, and a stretch of 17 bases separates them. Preparation of the library involved the immunoSEQ multiplex PCR assay. The original pipeline was this. To diagnose cytomegalovirus status from the catalog of TCR beta chain sequences, a statistical classification framework was built. As stored in TCRdb, this immuneACCESS dataset retains in-frame rearrangements with V and J assigned. A fraction of the clones does not appear; measured against another copy, unresolved V genes explain less than half of the discrepancy, and the remainder lacks a known reason. From that table come the V and J calls and clone size; the DNA was used to work out D and trimming. The sample includes 150,000 to 200,000 clones, with just under 90% observed a single time. The ten largest account for roughly 1.4% of the sample.

This chain joins TRBV6-5 to TRBJ2-3; the D gene is perhaps TRBD1, from 6 matching bases. The source material was PBMCs. This clonotype was sampled from a woman aged 25 to 39 in good health and CMV-seronegative. This receptor has the CDR3 CASSILGGALDTQYF. The DNA sequence is TGTGCCAGCAGTATATTAGGGGGAGCCCTAGATACGCAGTATTTT.